The clone carrying this T cell receptor (beta chain) was observed once. Antigen specificity is unknown. The data were obtained in a study of response to subunit inactivated influenza vaccine. General study results and limits: Authors suggested that a seasonal influenza vaccination recruits few new T cells each time.

Each CDR3 protein is one row after TCRdb ran MiXCR on the RT-PCR reads. The sample yields fewer than 250,000 distinct CDR3 sequences, around an eighth seen once. V lost 4 bases to trimming and J lost 2 bases, with 19 bases between them. This CDR3 has 17 residues. CDR1 and CDR2 from the germline V gene are SGHRS and YFSETQ. Sequenced here: CD8+ T cells sorted from PBMCs, sampled around 5 days after vaccination. The genes are TRBV5-1 and TRBJ1-5, with a possible D match to TRBD1 (5 bases). This clonotype originated in a man in his forties or fifties who received an inactivated influenza vaccine. This chain's CDR3 is CASSPTLVGDGNQPQHF. The CDR3 bases are TGCGCCAGCAGCCCTACTTTGGTGGGGGATGGCAATCAGCCCCAGCATTTT.